This is a list of T cell receptor beta chains from one sample in a study of technical replicates of blood from several donors. The protocol was immunoSEQ multiplex PCR, while the TCRdb copy is restricted to in-frame clones and leaves out a portion. The sample carries tens of thousands of clones, 94% recorded once. The source material was T cells isolated from PBMCs. The receptors come from a human donor in good health. Each CDR3 is given with its conserved first and last residue. D genes are given only for firm matches. Size is omitted from some rows. Given values are once, few, many or a class for expanded clones.

cdr3_aa | cdr3_nt | j_call | v_call | cdr3_length | clone_size | d_call
CASSESAAAPDLNEKLFF | TGCGCCAGCAGTGAGTCCGCGGCAGCCCCTGACCTTAATGAAAAACTGTTTTTT | TRBJ1-4 | TRBV10-1 | 18 | NA | NA
CASSPTTSGRTGELFF | TGTGCCAGCAGCCCCACAACTAGCGGGAGAACCGGGGAGCTGTTTTTT | TRBJ2-2 | TRBV6-6 | 16 | NA | TRBD2
CATSREGNYGYTF | TGTGCCACCAGCAGGGAGGGGAACTATGGCTACACCTTC | TRBJ1-2 | TRBV15 | 13 | NA | NA
CASSLQGTVYSSSTDTQYF | TGCGCCAGCAGCTTGCAAGGGACAGTTTACTCCTCTAGCACAGATACGCAGTATTTT | TRBJ2-3 | TRBV5-1 | 19 | NA | TRBD1
CASSPGLVWEQYF | TGTGCCAGCAGCCCCGGACTAGTGTGGGAGCAGTACTTC | TRBJ2-7 | TRBV6-5 | 13 | NA | TRBD2
CASSLNLMASGYTEAFF | TGCGCCAGCAGCTTGAACTTAATGGCGTCAGGGTACACTGAAGCTTTCTTT | TRBJ1-1 | TRBV5-1 | 17 | NA | NA
CASSLQPGQGANPYF | TGTGCCAGCAGCCTTCAACCGGGACAGGGGGCCAATCCGTACTTC | TRBJ2-7 | TRBV7-9 | 15 | NA | TRBD1
CASSYTGSSGNTIYF | TGCGCCAGCAGTTATACAGGGAGCTCTGGAAACACCATATATTTT | TRBJ1-3 | TRBV5-1 | 15 | NA | NA
CASSWDRGLNGELFF | TGTGCCAGCAGTTGGGACAGGGGGCTTAACGGGGAGCTGTTTTTT | TRBJ2-2 | TRBV28 | 15 | NA | TRBD1
CASSVTSGRPSSYEQYF | TGTGCCAGCAGTGTGACTAGCGGGCGTCCGAGCTCCTACGAGCAGTACTTC | TRBJ2-7 | TRBV7-6 | 17 | once | TRBD2
CASSLRVQETQYF | TGTGCCAGCAGCTTGAGAGTCCAAGAGACCCAGTACTTC | TRBJ2-5 | TRBV7-9 | 13 | NA | NA
CASSLEGPNEQFF | TGTGCCAGCAGCTTAGAGGGGCCCAATGAGCAGTTCTTC | TRBJ2-1 | TRBV7-9 | 13 | NA | NA
CAGRDRGPWGANVLTF | TGCGCCGGACGGGACAGGGGCCCTTGGGGGGCCAACGTCCTGACTTTC | TRBJ2-6 | TRBV5-1 | 16 | NA | TRBD1
CASSLAGGHIDTQYF | TGTGCCAGCAGCTTAGCGGGGGGGCATATAGATACGCAGTATTTT | TRBJ2-3 | TRBV11-2 | 15 | NA | TRBD2
CASSPLGLDTQYF | TGTGCCAGCAGCCCTCTGGGCTTGGATACGCAGTATTTT | TRBJ2-3 | TRBV7-9 | 13 | NA | NA
CASRPGFVRGGIETQYF | TGTGCCAGCAGGCCCGGCTTTGTGCGGGGGGGCATCGAGACCCAGTACTTC | TRBJ2-5 | TRBV11-3 | 17 | NA | TRBD2
CASIPGAGSNTGELFF | TGTGCCAGCATCCCTGGGGCGGGGTCGAACACCGGGGAGCTGTTTTTT | TRBJ2-2 | TRBV7-9 | 16 | NA | NA
CASSLQGQGYDEQFF | TGTGCCAGCAGCTTACAGGGTCAGGGGTACGATGAGCAGTTCTTC | TRBJ2-1 | TRBV11-2 | 15 | few | NA
CASSSRGGNQPQHF | TGCGCCAGCAGCTCTAGAGGAGGGAATCAGCCCCAGCATTTT | TRBJ1-5 | TRBV5-1 | 14 | NA | NA
CASRYTSSYGYTF | TGTGCCAGCAGGTACACTAGTTCCTATGGCTACACCTTC | TRBJ1-2 | TRBV28 | 13 | NA | NA
CASSPLRGVQYNEQFF | TGTGCCAGCAGCCCGTTACGGGGGGTCCAATACAATGAGCAGTTCTTC | TRBJ2-1 | TRBV5-6 | 16 | NA | TRBD2
CASSQVFSGNTIYF | TGTGCCAGCAGCCAAGTCTTCTCTGGAAACACCATATATTTT | TRBJ1-3 | TRBV14 | 14 | NA | NA
CASSSEYGLAGPHEQFF | TGTGCCAGCAGCTCGGAGTACGGACTAGCGGGGCCTCACGAGCAGTTCTTC | TRBJ2-1 | TRBV13 | 17 | NA | TRBD2
CASSPRGTGSDSNQPQHF | TGTGCCAGCTCACCACGGGGGACAGGGTCGGATAGCAATCAGCCCCAGCATTTT | TRBJ1-5 | TRBV18 | 18 | NA | TRBD1
CASSVQGYSNQPQHF | TGTGCCAGCAGTGTACAGGGCTATAGCAATCAGCCCCAGCATTTT | TRBJ1-5 | TRBV6-5 | 15 | once | NA
CASSSTGTRETQYF | TGTGCCAGCAGCTCGACCGGGACTAGGGAGACCCAGTACTTC | TRBJ2-5 | TRBV7-9 | 14 | NA | TRBD2
CASSWAGLYEQYF | TGTGCCAGCAGTTGGGCAGGGCTGTACGAGCAGTACTTC | TRBJ2-7 | TRBV28 | 13 | NA | NA
CASSVVFVGGLDTQYF | TGTGCCAGCAGCGTAGTGTTCGTGGGGGGGTTAGATACGCAGTATTTT | TRBJ2-3 | TRBV9 | 16 | NA | TRBD2
CATSPGRGRGKLFF | TGTGCCACCAGTCCCGGCAGGGGGCGGGGAAAACTGTTTTTT | TRBJ1-4 | TRBV15 | 14 | NA | TRBD1
CASSGGGRVHEQYF | TGTGCCAGCAGTGGGGGGGGGAGGGTCCACGAGCAGTACTTC | TRBJ2-7 | TRBV6-5 | 14 | NA | TRBD2
CSAITFSGANVLTF | TGCAGCGCTATCACCTTTTCTGGGGCCAACGTCCTGACTTTC | TRBJ2-6 | TRBV29-1 | 14 | NA | NA
CASSLTSGDDEQYF | TGTGCCAGCAGCTTAACTAGCGGGGACGACGAGCAGTACTTC | TRBJ2-7 | TRBV7-6 | 14 | NA | TRBD2
CASTQGAGGGYGYTF | TGTGCCAGCACCCAGGGGGCAGGGGGAGGCTATGGCTACACCTTC | TRBJ1-2 | TRBV13 | 15 | NA | TRBD1
CASSLARGQQFF | TGTGCCAGCAGCTTAGCGAGGGGGCAGCAGTTCTTC | TRBJ2-1 | TRBV11-3 | 12 | NA | TRBD1
CASSPGQGSSYEQYF | TGTGCCAGCTCACCCGGACAGGGGAGCTCCTACGAGCAGTACTTC | TRBJ2-7 | TRBV18 | 15 | NA | TRBD1
CASSAGTGGSQPQHF | TGTGCCAGCAGCGCTGGGACAGGGGGGTCCCAGCCCCAGCATTTT | TRBJ1-5 | TRBV9 | 15 | NA | TRBD1
CASSKRDRGAGANVLTF | TGTGCCAGCAGCAAACGGGACAGGGGTGCTGGGGCCAACGTCCTGACTTTC | TRBJ2-6 | TRBV9 | 17 | NA | TRBD1
CSVEVPVYNEQFF | TGCAGCGTTGAAGTCCCGGTTTACAATGAGCAGTTCTTC | TRBJ2-1 | TRBV29-1 | 13 | NA | NA
CSATGYRGAFF | TGCAGCGCCACAGGGTATCGAGGAGCTTTCTTT | TRBJ1-1 | TRBV29-1 | 11 | NA | NA